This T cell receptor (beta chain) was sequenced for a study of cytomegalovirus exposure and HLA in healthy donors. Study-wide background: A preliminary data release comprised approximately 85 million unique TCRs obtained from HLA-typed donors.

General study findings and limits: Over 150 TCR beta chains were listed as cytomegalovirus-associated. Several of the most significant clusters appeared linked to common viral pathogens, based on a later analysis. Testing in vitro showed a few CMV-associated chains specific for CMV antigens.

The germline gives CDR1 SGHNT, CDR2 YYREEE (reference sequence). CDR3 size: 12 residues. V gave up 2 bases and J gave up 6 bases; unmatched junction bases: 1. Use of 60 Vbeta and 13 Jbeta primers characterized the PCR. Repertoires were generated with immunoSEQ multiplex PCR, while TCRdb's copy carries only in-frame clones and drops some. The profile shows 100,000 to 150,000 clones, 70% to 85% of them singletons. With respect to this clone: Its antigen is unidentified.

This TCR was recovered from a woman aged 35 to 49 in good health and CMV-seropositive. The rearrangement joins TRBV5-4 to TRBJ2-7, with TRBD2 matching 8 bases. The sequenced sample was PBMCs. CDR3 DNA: TGTGCCAGCAGCTTACTAGCGGCCGAGCAGTACTTC. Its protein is CASSLLAAEQYF.